This entry is about one T cell receptor beta chain. In the original workflow: Using reference gene primer amplification, nucleated cell counts were estimated. Libraries were prepared by immunoSEQ multiplex PCR; TCRdb keeps only in-frame clonotypes and omits some of them. V, J and clone size are taken as reported in that table, and D and trimming were inferred from the DNA itself. Of tens of thousands of clones listed, about 90% are singletons. This CDR3 has 13 amino acids. Germline CDR1 is LNHDA and CDR2 is SQIVND (reference sequence). With 7 bases clipped from V and 9 bases from J, the junction kept 6 bases outside the gene matches. These data belong to a study of blood T cell repertoires in COVID-19. Study details: Acute and convalescent COVID-19 samples came from the United States, Italy and Spain.

The TCR originated in a human donor in a cohort sampled during active COVID-19. V and J are TRBV19 and TRBJ2-2; 9 nucleotides align to TRBD1. The sequencing input was peripheral blood. CDR3: CASNGQGFRELFF. CDR3 sequence (DNA): TGTGCCAGTAACGGACAGGGGTTCCGGGAGCTGTTTTTT.